This TCR beta chain is drawn from a study of blood T cell repertoires in COVID-19. For the study at large: COVID-19 samples from acute and convalescent phases originated in the United States, Italy and Spain. T cells, B-cell-depleted T cells, or PBMCs provided the cDNA or gDNA that served as material.

CDR1 is SGHNT, CDR2 YYREEE, per germline (reference sequence). The length of the CDR3 is 14 residues. V was pared by 0 bases and J by 2 bases, with 6 bases between. This clone was seen only once. The sample carries other DNA sequences with the same CDR3. Original processing methods: Reference gene primer amplification gave estimated nucleated cell counts. Generated by immunoSEQ multiplex PCR, the TCRdb table keeps only in-frame clones and is missing some. D and trimming come from the DNA, and the V and J calls and clone size come from that table. The table records 390,000 or so clones, roughly 89% of them present only once.

This sequence was found in a woman aged 25 to 45 with active or convalescent COVID-19. The genes are TRBV5-4 and TRBJ1-5; D not resolved. The sequenced sample consisted of peripheral blood. In DNA form, the CDR3 reads TGTGCCAGCAGCTTGGGAGGTGGCAATCAGCCCCAGCATTTT. It encodes CASSLGGGNQPQHF.